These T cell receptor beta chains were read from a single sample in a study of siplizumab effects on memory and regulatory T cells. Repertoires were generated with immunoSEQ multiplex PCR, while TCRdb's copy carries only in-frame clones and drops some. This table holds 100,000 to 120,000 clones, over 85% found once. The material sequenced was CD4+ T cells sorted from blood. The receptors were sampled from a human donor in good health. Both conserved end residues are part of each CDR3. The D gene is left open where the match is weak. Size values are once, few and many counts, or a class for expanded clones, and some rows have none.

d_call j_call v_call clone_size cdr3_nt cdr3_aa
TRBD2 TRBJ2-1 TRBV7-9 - TGTGCCAGCAGCTTAGCTAGCGGGAGCTATGAGCAGTTCTTC CASSLASGSYEQFF
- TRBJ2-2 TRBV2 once TGTGCCAGCAGTGTGGCGGAAACCGGGGAGCTGTTTTTT CASSVAETGELFF
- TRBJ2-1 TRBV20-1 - TGCAGTGCCCGACAATGGGGAGAGCAGTTCTTC CSARQWGEQFF
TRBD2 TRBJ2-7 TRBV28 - TGTGCCAGCAGGCCGACTAGCGGGGCAACCTACGAGCAGTACTTC CASRPTSGATYEQYF
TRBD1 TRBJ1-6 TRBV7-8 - TGTGCCAGCAGCCCCCAGGGGGCGGTAGGAGTTTCACCCCTCCACTTT CASSPQGAVGVSPLHF
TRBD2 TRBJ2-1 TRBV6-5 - TGTGCCAGCACGTTGGGACTAGCGGGAAATAGTGAGCAGTTCTTC CASTLGLAGNSEQFF
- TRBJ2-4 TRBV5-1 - TGCGCCAGCAGCACGGGACGGAGTACAGCCAAAAACATTCAGTACTTC CASSTGRSTAKNIQYF
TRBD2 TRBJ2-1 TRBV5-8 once TGTGCCAGCAGCCCTGTCAGGACTAGTAATGAGCAGTTCTTC CASSPVRTSNEQFF
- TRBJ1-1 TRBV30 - TGTGCCTGGAACAAGAACACTGAAGCTTTCTTT CAWNKNTEAFF
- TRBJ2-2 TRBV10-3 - TGTGCCATCAGTAAGAGCACCGGGGAGCTGTTTTTT CAISKSTGELFF
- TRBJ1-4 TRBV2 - TGTGCCAGCAGTCAAGGGTCGGTAGGTGAAAAACTGTTTTTT CASSQGSVGEKLFF
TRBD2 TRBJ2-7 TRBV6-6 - TGTGCCAGCATCCTAGCGGGAGGAATAGGCGAGCAGTACTTC CASILAGGIGEQYF
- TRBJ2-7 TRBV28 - TGTGCCAGCAGTCCGACTTTAGACTACGAGCAGTACTTC CASSPTLDYEQYF
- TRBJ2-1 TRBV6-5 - TGTGCCAGCAGTCGTCGGGACCGCGACAATGAGCAGTTCTTC CASSRRDRDNEQFF
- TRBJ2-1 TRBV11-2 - TGTGCCAGCAGCTTAGACGTAGACAATGAGCAGTTCTTC CASSLDVDNEQFF
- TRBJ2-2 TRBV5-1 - TGCGCCAGCAGCTCTGGGGGGAGGACGAACACCGGGGAGCTGTTTTTT CASSSGGRTNTGELFF
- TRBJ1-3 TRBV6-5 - TGTGCCAGCAGCCCCGGGAGATACTCTGGAAACACCATATATTTT CASSPGRYSGNTIYF
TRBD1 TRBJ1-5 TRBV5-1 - TGCGCCAGCAGCCCCTATCTGACAGGGGATAGCAATCAGCCCCAGCATTTT CASSPYLTGDSNQPQHF
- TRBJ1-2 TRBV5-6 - TGTGCCAGCAGCCCAGCAGGGGAGGTTGGCTACACCTTC CASSPAGEVGYTF
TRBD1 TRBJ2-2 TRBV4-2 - TGTGCCAGCAGCTGGGGGACAGGGTTAAACACCGGGGAGCTGTTTTTT CASSWGTGLNTGELFF